The 23 T cell receptor beta chains reported below all come from one sample, sequenced in a study of T cell responses to AZD1222 COVID-19 vaccine. Data came from immunoSEQ multiplex PCR; TCRdb stores just in-frame clones and leaves some out. Among 100,000 to 150,000 clones listed, roughly 90% were seen once. The sample in question was peripheral blood, obtained on day 0 of AZD1222 vaccination. These receptors all stem from an adult in good health.

The chain joins TRBV7-2 to TRBJ1-2, with 8 bases that match TRBD1. The CDR3 length is 13 residues. V shed 11 bases and J 7 bases; nucleotides not matched to a gene: 12. CDR1 and CDR2 (germline): SGHTA, FQGNSA. Written as DNA, the CDR3 is TGTGCCTCCAAGGGCAGGGGGCGCGGTGGCTACACCTTC. Translating gives CASKGRGRGGYTF.

V and J are TRBV5-6 and TRBJ2-1, with 8 bases fitting TRBD2. V shed 0 bases, J shed 4 bases, and the junction held 9 bases outside the gene matches. CDR3 length: 17 residues. Looked up from germline, CDR1 is SGHDT and CDR2 is YYEEEE. The CDR3 sequence is CASSLDGGALLYNEQFF. The CDR3 nucleotides read TGTGCCAGCAGCTTGGACGGGGGGGCCTTACTTTACAATGAGCAGTTCTTC.

The CDR3 loop reads CASTQLQGTAGELFF. CDR3 sequence (DNA): TGTGCCAGCACCCAGTTACAGGGAACAGCCGGGGAGCTGTTTTTT. The gene calls are TRBV6-6 and TRBJ2-2; D perhaps matches TRBD1 (6 bases). The germline V gene encodes CDR1 MNHNY and CDR2 SVGAGI (reference sequence). Trimming took off 7 bases at V and 6 bases at J, with 18 bases between the two ends. The CDR3 contains 15 residues.

The rearrangement joins TRBV5-6 to TRBJ1-5; D remains unclear. The CDR3 consists of 14 residues. V lost 2 bases to trimming and J lost 1 base, with 7 bases between them. Germline CDR1 and CDR2: SGHDT and YYEEEE. The CDR3 is CASSFRESNQPQHF. CDR3 DNA: TGTGCCAGCAGCTTTCGGGAGAGCAATCAGCCCCAGCATTTT.

J is TRBJ1-4 and V is TRBV19; the D gene is possibly TRBD1 (5 bases). The CDR3 spans 14 residues. V lost 10 bases and J 8 bases, leaving 20 bases between the germline ends. The germline gives CDR1 LNHDA, CDR2 SQIVND (reference sequence). CDR3 in DNA: TGTGCCACCGAACAGAGGGGTATTGGAGAAAAACTGTTTTTT. It codes for CATEQRGIGEKLFF.

The rearrangement links TRBV5-1 to TRBJ2-1, with 12 bases aligning to TRBD2. After removal of 0 bases from V and 8 bases from J, the junction contained 3 bases not matched to a gene. The CDR3 has 15 residues. Germline V CDR1 and CDR2: SGHRS, YFSETQ. CDR3 coding DNA: TGCGCCAGCAGCTTGGCGGCTAGCGGGGGGGATGAGCAGTTCTTC. It translates to CASSLAASGGDEQFF.

This clone was found a few times. The chain is built from TRBV2 and TRBJ1-2; D is perhaps TRBD1 (6 bases). Per germline, CDR1 SNHLY and CDR2 FYNNEI. Trimming removed 5 bases at V and 4 bases at J, with 17 bases between. The CDR3 runs to 15 residues. CDR3: CASSLNRVSGYGYTF. The CDR3 nucleotides read TGTGCCAGCAGTTTGAACAGGGTTTCGGGCTATGGCTACACCTTC.

V gene TRBV5-1 combines with J gene TRBJ1-1, with a weak D call TRBD1 (5 bases). The CDR3 is 15 residues long. Trimming removed 3 bases at V and 1 base at J, with 13 bases between. The germline gives CDR1 SGHRS, CDR2 YFSETQ. The chain's CDR3 is CASSSQGRENTEAFF. CDR3 nucleotide sequence: TGCGCCAGCAGCTCTCAGGGACGGGAGAACACTGAAGCTTTCTTT.

The V and J genes are TRBV5-1 and TRBJ1-2; TRBD1 matches 7 bases. With V trimmed by 4 bases and J by 8 bases, 5 bases remained unmatched. CDR1 SGHRS and CDR2 YFSETQ come from the germline V gene. The CDR3 totals 12 residues. The CDR3 DNA follows: TGCGCCAGCAGCCTCCAGGGGGAGGGCTACACCTTC. Translated, it gives CASSLQGEGYTF.

For the CDR3, the DNA is TGTGCCAGCAGCTTGGGACAGACAAGCTCTGGAAACACCATATATTTT. Translating gives CASSLGQTSSGNTIYF. The J gene is TRBJ1-3, the V gene TRBV5-6; tentative D call: TRBD1 (5 bases). Trimming left V 0 bases short and J 0 bases short, with 10 bases between. Looked up from germline, CDR1 is SGHDT and CDR2 is YYEEEE. The CDR3 sequence is 16 residues long.

The J gene is TRBJ1-6, the V gene TRBV11-2; D call uncertain. Trimming took 0 bases from V and 10 from J, leaving 7 bases between them. The CDR3 extends over 13 amino acids. Germline assignment: CDR1 SGHAT and CDR2 FQNNGV. CDR3 protein: CASSLDLGSPLHF. The DNA of the CDR3 is TGTGCCAGCAGCTTAGATCTAGGATCACCCCTCCACTTT.

The chain uses TRBV6-5 and TRBJ1-2, with D maybe TRBD1 (6 bases). Trimming took 2 bases from V and 6 from J, leaving 13 bases between them. The germline V gene has CDR1 MNHEY and CDR2 SVGAGI. The CDR3 extends over 14 amino acids. DNA for the CDR3: TGTGCCAGCAGTTACCGGGAGGGGGTTAATGGCTACACCTTC. Protein product: CASSYREGVNGYTF.

This chain connects TRBV6-5 to TRBJ1-1; a possible D gene is TRBD1 (5 bases). CDR1 MNHEY and CDR2 SVGAGI come from the germline V gene. V lost 0 bases and J lost 1, with 9 bases in between. The CDR3 runs 15 residues. The chain's CDR3 is CASSYSMGQNTEAFF. The CDR3 coding sequence is TGTGCCAGCAGTTACTCGATGGGGCAGAACACTGAAGCTTTCTTT.

V usage is TRBV6-6 and J usage is TRBJ2-1; D is possibly TRBD1 (6 bases). The length of the CDR3 is 15 residues. V gave up 6 bases and J gave up 7 bases, with 19 bases separating them. Germline V gene data show CDR1 as MNHNY and CDR2 as SVGAGI (reference sequence). CDR3 DNA: TGTGCCAGCAGCCCCGACAGGTTCCAATCAAATGAGCAGTTCTTC. It encodes CASSPDRFQSNEQFF.

This clone was counted a single time. This rearrangement joins TRBV5-1 to TRBJ1-6; TRBD1 agrees at 10 bases. The germline CDR1 and CDR2 sequences are SGHRS and YFSETQ. The CDR3 totals 16 residues. Trimming took 0 bases from V and 6 from J; bases not matched to a gene: 3. CDR3 loop: CASSLEGDRGNSPLHF. Here the CDR3 DNA reads TGCGCCAGCAGCTTGGAAGGGGACAGGGGTAATTCACCCCTCCACTTT.

V gene TRBV3-1 (or the pseudogene TRBV3-2) combines with J gene TRBJ2-7; D call uncertain. Deletions cut 2 bases from V and 2 bases from J, with 10 bases between. Germline CDR1 LGHDT, CDR2 YNNKEL (reference sequence). The CDR3 covers 14 residues. CDR3 coding DNA: TGTGCCAGCAGCCAATTCCTCGGTCCCTACGAGCAGTACTTC. It is translated as CASSQFLGPYEQYF.

The V gene is TRBV29-1, the J gene TRBJ1-4, with D possibly being TRBD1 (6 bases). The V end was cut by 6 bases, the J end by 8 bases, with 19 bases between. CDR1 SQVTM and CDR2 ANQGSEA come from the germline V gene. This CDR3 has 14 residues. CDR3 protein: CSVFKTGLDEKLFF. In nucleotides, the CDR3 is TGCAGCGTATTTAAAACAGGGCTGGACGAAAAACTGTTTTTT.

This clone came up once. The chain combines TRBV20-1 with TRBJ1-2; the D gene is possibly TRBD1 (6 bases). V was cut by 3 bases and J by 7 bases, with 15 bases left in between. The CDR3 has 13 residues. CDR1 is DFQATT, CDR2 SNEGSKA, per germline (reference sequence). CDR3 sequence reads: CSASHGRGGGYTF. DNA of the CDR3: TGCAGTGCTAGTCACGGCAGGGGAGGTGGCTACACCTTC.

The CDR3 loop is CASSPRGVETEAFF. As DNA, the CDR3 is TGTGCCAGCAGTCCGCGGGGGGTAGAAACTGAAGCTTTCTTT. The V call is TRBV6-1, the J call TRBJ1-1, with a weak D call TRBD1 (5 bases). The CDR3 spans 14 residues. V was shortened by 5 bases and J by 5 bases, with 15 bases between the two germline ends. CDR1 and CDR2 (germline): MNHNS, SASEGT.

This clone was observed a few times. The chain employs TRBV7-8 and TRBJ2-3; D perhaps matches TRBD1 (5 bases). Germline V lookup: CDR1 SGHVS, CDR2 FQNEAQ. This CDR3 spans 16 amino acids. V dropped 3 bases and J dropped 4 bases, with 17 bases sitting between them. CDR3 sequence reads: CASSFGRRRGADTQYF. The CDR3 coding sequence is TGTGCCAGCAGCTTTGGTAGGAGAAGGGGTGCAGATACGCAGTATTTT.

This CDR3 reads CASSLGWTYEQYF. In nucleotides, the CDR3 is TGTGCCAGCAGCTTAGGGTGGACCTACGAGCAGTACTTC. The chain joins TRBV7-2 to TRBJ2-7; D not resolved. V lost 1 base to trimming and J lost 2 bases, with 6 bases between them. Looked up from germline, CDR1 is SGHTA and CDR2 is FQGNSA. The CDR3 length is 13 residues.

The CDR3: CASSLPGQGGNGYTF. In nucleotides, the CDR3 is TGTGCCAGCAGCCTCCCGGGGCAGGGGGGAAATGGCTACACCTTC. The chain employs TRBV9 and TRBJ1-2; 7 nucleotides line up with TRBD1. The CDR3 is 15 amino acids. Germline CDR1 reads SGDLS; CDR2 reads YYNGEE. Unmatched junction bases numbered 12, after V lost 4 bases and J lost 6 bases.

This chain links TRBV10-2 with TRBJ1-1; weak D call: TRBD1 (6 bases). Germline V gene lookup returns CDR1 WSHSY and CDR2 SAAADI. V was cut by 6 bases and J by 3 bases, with 17 bases left in between. The CDR3 is 15 residues long. The CDR3 region is CASSNRAGRDTEAFF. The CDR3, as DNA: TGCGCCAGCAGCAACAGGGCCGGTAGGGACACTGAAGCTTTCTTT.